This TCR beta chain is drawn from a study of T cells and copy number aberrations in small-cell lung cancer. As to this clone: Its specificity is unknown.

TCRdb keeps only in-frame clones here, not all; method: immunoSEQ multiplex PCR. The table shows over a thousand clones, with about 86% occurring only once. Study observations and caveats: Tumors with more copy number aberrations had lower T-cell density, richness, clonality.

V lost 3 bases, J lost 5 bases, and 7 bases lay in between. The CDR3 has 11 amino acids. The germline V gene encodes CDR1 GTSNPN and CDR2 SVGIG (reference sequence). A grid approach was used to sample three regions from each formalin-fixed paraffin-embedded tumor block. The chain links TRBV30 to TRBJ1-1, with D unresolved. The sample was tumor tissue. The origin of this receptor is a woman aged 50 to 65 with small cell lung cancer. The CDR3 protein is CAWSYDTEAFF. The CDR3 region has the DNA TGTGCCTGGAGCTACGATACTGAAGCTTTCTTT.